This passage covers 14 T cell receptor beta chains from one sample sequenced in a study of vaccination and CD4 T cells after COVID-19. The treatment denotes: approximately nine-day PBMC culture with coronavirus spike peptide pools or control peptides (ViraFEST assay). The Oncomine TCR Beta short-read assay sequenced DNA from cultured CD4+ T cells. Each CDR3 protein gets one entry after TCRdb re-called the PCR reads with MiXCR. The sample shows about 20,000 distinct CDR3 sequences, just under 45% of them seen only once. The antigens of these receptors remain unknown. This specimen was CD4+ T cells from blood, cultured in vitro, taken after SARS-CoV-2 vaccination. These receptors were taken from a human donor who had recovered from COVID-19.

The rearrangement links TRBV5-1 to TRBJ1-2; D might be TRBD1 (6 bases). This CDR3 has 14 amino acids. Germline assignment: CDR1 SGHRS and CDR2 YFSETQ. Trimming took 4 bases from V and 7 from J, leaving 17 bases between them. The CDR3 loop is CASSPSPDSGGYTF. The DNA for the CDR3 is TGCGCCAGCAGCCCTTCCCCGGACAGTGGTGGCTACACCTTC.

V is TRBV27 and J is TRBJ2-4; 11 positions match TRBD1. The V gene end was trimmed by 2 bases and the J gene end by 4 bases; junction bases not matched to a gene: 19. This CDR3 is 21 amino acids long. In germline, CDR1 is MNHEY, CDR2 SMNVEV (reference sequence). CDR3 amino acids: CASSLPLDRGLGGEAKNIQYF. The CDR3, as DNA: TGTGCCAGCAGTTTACCATTGGACAGGGGGCTTGGCGGGGAGGCTAAAAACATTCAGTACTTC.

This chain joins TRBV7-2 and TRBJ1-6; D perhaps matches TRBD1 (6 bases). The CDR3 totals 13 residues. Germline lookup yields CDR1 SGHTA and CDR2 FQGNSA. V was shortened by 5 bases and J by 10 bases, with 12 bases between the two germline ends. This CDR3 reads CASSRPGDSPLHF. In nucleotides, the CDR3 is TGTGCCAGCAGCCGACCAGGGGACTCACCCCTCCACTTT. Variable domain in full (rest from reference TRBV7-2 and TRBJ1-6): GAGVSQSPSNKVTEKGKDVELRCDPISGHTALYWYRQSLGQGLEFLIYFQGNSAPDKSGLPSDRFSAERTGGSVSTLTIQRTQQEDSAVYLCASSRPGDSPLHFGNGTRLTVT.

In its sample, this clonotype was seen once. The chain uses TRBV21-1 and TRBJ2-1; no check of the table's D call, TRBD2, against the DNA was made. TRBV21-1 constitutes a pseudogene. The CDR3 covers 11 residues. This CDR3 is CASLAGDEQFF. The CDR3 coding sequence is TGTGCCAGTCTAGCGGGAGATGAGCAGTTCTTC.

This clonotype was counted between two and nine times. The J gene is TRBJ1-3, the V gene TRBV6-1; D ambiguous. Per the germline V gene, CDR1 is MNHNS and CDR2 is SASEGT. The CDR3 spans 12 residues. Deletions cut 6 bases from V and 3 bases from J, with 6 bases between. The CDR3 coding sequence is TGTGCCAGCAGGCTTCATGGAAACACCATATATTTT. It specifies CASRLHGNTIYF.

This clonotype was observed a few times. The chain combines TRBV7-2 with TRBJ1-5, with a weak D call TRBD1 (5 bases). V lost 2 bases and J 2 bases, leaving 10 bases between the germline ends. The CDR3 is 15 amino acids. Per germline, CDR1 SGHTA and CDR2 FQGNSA. In nucleotides, the CDR3 is TGTGCCAGCAGCTTACAGGGCCTCGGCAATCAGCCCCAGCATTTT. As protein: CASSLQGLGNQPQHF.

The rearrangement links TRBV10-3 to TRBJ2-7; 11 bases are shared with TRBD1. J was trimmed by 6 bases and V by 6 bases; bases with no gene match: 1. CDR3 length: 12 amino acids. Germline V lookup: CDR1 ENHRY, CDR2 SYGVKD. DNA of the CDR3: TGTGCCATCAGGGGGACAGGGGGCGAGCAGTACTTC. It specifies CAIRGTGGEQYF.

This clonotype was detected a few times. The V call is TRBV11-2, the J call TRBJ1-1; the match to TRBD1 covers 8 bases. Trimming removed 1 base from V and 1 base from J; junction bases left unmatched: 5. This CDR3 region has 16 residues. CDR1 is SGHAT, CDR2 FQNNGV, per germline. CDR3 in amino acids: CASSLAPGQANTEAFF. The CDR3 coding sequence is TGTGCCAGCAGCTTAGCCCCGGGACAGGCGAACACTGAAGCTTTCTTT.

The chain carries TRBV11-3 and TRBJ2-7, with D uncertain. Germline V gene sequence: CDR1 SGHNT, CDR2 YENEEA. This CDR3 is built from 13 residues. Trimming took 7 bases from V and 7 from J, leaving 17 bases between them. The CDR3 nucleotides read TGTGCCAGCACCCGGGCCGTAGGTGGGGAGCAGTACTTC. Protein sequence: CASTRAVGGEQYF.

This clonotype occurred a few times. The gene calls are TRBV6-2 or TRBV6-3 and TRBJ2-7; D is possibly TRBD1 (6 bases). Per germline, CDR1 MNHEY and CDR2 SVGEGT. This CDR3 is built from 11 residues. V was cut by 6 bases and J by 8 bases, with 11 bases left in between. CDR3: CASSDGTKQYF. Here the CDR3 DNA reads TGTGCCAGCAGCGATGGGACAAAGCAGTACTTC.

The chain couples TRBV6-5 to TRBJ2-3; 8 nucleotides align to TRBD2. V lost 2 bases and J lost 1; bases outside the gene matches: 5. The germline V gene has CDR1 MNHEY and CDR2 SVGAGI. This CDR3 region has 16 residues. As DNA, the CDR3 is TGTGCCAGCAGTTACCGGGGGGGAGGAGGCACAGATACGCAGTATTTT. This sequence encodes CASSYRGGGGTDTQYF.

Only one count was recorded for this clonotype. The V and J genes are TRBV6-1 and TRBJ1-5; 11 positions agree with TRBD1. The CDR3 length is 15 residues. Germline V gene data show CDR1 as MNHNS and CDR2 as SASEGT. V lost 6 bases to trimming and J lost 1 base; unmatched junction nucleotides: 2. The chain's CDR3 is CASRGQGASNQPQHF. In DNA form, the CDR3 reads TGTGCCAGCAGAGGACAGGGGGCGAGCAATCAGCCCCAGCATTTT.

The chain combines TRBV20-1 with TRBJ1-1; D may be TRBD1 (5 bases). The CDR3 contains 15 residues. Germline loops: CDR1 DFQATT, CDR2 SNEGSKA (reference sequence). V was clipped by 2 bases and J by 1 base, with 14 bases between them. The CDR3 DNA follows: TGCAGTGCTAGAATCGCGGGGGGGAGGAACACTGAAGCTTTCTTT. It codes for CSARIAGGRNTEAFF.

In DNA, the CDR3 is TGTGCCAGCAGGAGGGGAGACATGGGCTACGAGCAGTACTTC. It is translated as CASRRGDMGYEQYF. The chain uses TRBV7-6 and TRBJ2-7, with D possibly being TRBD1 or TRBD2 (5 bases each). Trimming took off 6 bases at V and 3 bases at J, with 15 bases between the two ends. The germline V gene encodes CDR1 SGHVS and CDR2 FNYEAQ. CDR3 size: 14 residues.